The 14 T cell receptor beta chains below were found in one sample sequenced in a study of regulatory T cells in long-lasting Graves disease. Combining iRepertoire HTBI primers with Arm-PCR of CDR3 regions, the authors built TCR beta libraries. TCRdb re-analysed the multiplex PCR reads in MiXCR, keeping a single row per CDR3 protein. The table lists some 430,000 distinct CDR3 sequences, roughly 21% of them singletons. Time point of the sample: persistent/refractory GD, antithyroid drugs over 5 years with positive TRAb. Making the TCR library involved RNA that had been extracted from PBMCs. The sample consisted of peripheral blood mononuclear cells (PBMCs), taken when the disease was refractory, from a patient treated with antithyroid drugs. Every receptor here comes from a female donor with Graves disease.

CDR3 bases: TGTGCCAGCAGGAAACCCGGAGCCGGGGAGCTGTTTTTT. Translating gives CASRKPGAGELFF. This chain links TRBV6-1 with TRBJ2-2; D gene uncertain. The V end was cut by 6 bases, the J end by 6 bases, with 11 bases between. CDR1 and CDR2 from the germline V gene are MNHNS and SASEGT. The CDR3 spans 13 residues.

This clonotype has more than one count but fewer than ten. The chain couples TRBV15 to TRBJ2-4; 9 bases map to TRBD1. The CDR3 contains 14 residues. Losses at the gene ends were 5 bases for V and 6 bases for J; bases not matched to a gene: 5. Germline lookup yields CDR1 LNHNV and CDR2 YYDKDF (reference sequence). In DNA form, the CDR3 reads TGTGCCACCAGCGCCGACAGGGGGGGAAACATTCAGTACTTC. Translation: CATSADRGGNIQYF.

A remark on this clonotype: One base away lies a much larger clone, so this may be a sequencing read error. The chain uses TRBV20-1 and TRBJ1-2, with unresolved D. The CDR3 is 13 residues long. V was pared by 3 bases and J by 4 bases, with 12 bases between. Germline CDR1 DFQATT, CDR2 SNEGSKA (reference sequence). The CDR3 loop is CSASGWNLYGYTF. The CDR3 nucleotides read TGCAGTGCTAGTGGGTGGAACCTCTATGGCTACACCTTC.

There are many counts of this clonotype. The V gene is TRBV12-3 or TRBV12-4, the J gene TRBJ2-1; D ambiguous. V shed 6 bases and J shed 7 bases, with 7 bases lying between them. The CDR3 length is 11 residues. The CDR3 DNA is TGTGCCAGCAGGATTTTTAATGAGCAGTTCTTC. Translating gives CASRIFNEQFF.

This clonotype came up many times. The genes are TRBV6-1 and TRBJ1-6; TRBD1 is a possible D gene (5 bases). Germline CDR1 MNHNS, CDR2 SASEGT. V was shortened by 5 bases and J by 4 bases, with 12 bases between the two germline ends. There are 15 residues in the CDR3. The CDR3 protein is CASSTDRIYNSPLHF. Here the CDR3 DNA reads TGTGCCAGCAGTACTGACAGAATTTATAATTCACCCCTCCACTTT.

The V gene is TRBV4-1, the J gene TRBJ2-6, with a weak D call TRBD1 (6 bases). Germline V CDR1 and CDR2: MGHRA, YSYEKL. The CDR3 contains 19 residues. Trimming shortened V by 0 bases and J by 0 bases, and 15 bases separated the two germline ends. CDR3 protein: CASSQDPLGHLSGANVLTF. CDR3 in DNA: TGCGCCAGCAGCCAAGACCCGTTGGGACATCTCTCTGGGGCCAACGTCCTGACTTTC.

This clonotype appeared a few times. The chain uses TRBV5-5 and TRBJ1-4; D gene uncertain. V was trimmed by 4 bases and J by 3 bases, leaving 13 bases between them. This CDR3 comprises 15 residues. The germline gives CDR1 SGHKS, CDR2 YYEKEE (reference sequence). The CDR3 spells CASSTDGLPNEKLFF. CDR3 sequence (DNA): TGTGCCAGCAGCACCGACGGACTCCCTAATGAAAAACTGTTTTTT.

This clonotype was seen many times. The chain recombines TRBV20-1 with TRBJ1-1; weak D call: TRBD1 (6 bases). Trimming shortened V by 2 bases and J by 3 bases, and 10 bases separated the two germline ends. Per germline, CDR1 DFQATT and CDR2 SNEGSKA (reference sequence). The CDR3 loop spans 13 amino acids. The CDR3, as DNA: TGCAGTGCTAGACAGGGGTTGGACACTGAAGCTTTCTTT. Its protein product is CSARQGLDTEAFF.

Note on this clonotype: This may be a read error, as it is one base from a much larger clone. This rearrangement joins TRBV2 to TRBJ1-2, with unresolved D. Per the germline V gene, CDR1 is SNHLY and CDR2 is FYNNEI. Trimming shortened V by 11 bases and J by 2 bases, and 18 bases separated the two germline ends. The CDR3 runs to 14 residues. The DNA of the CDR3 is TGTGCCGGCACTAGGCGGTTTGAAAACTATGGCTACACCTTC. Protein sequence: CAGTRRFENYGYTF.

The chain employs TRBV5-6 and TRBJ1-1; TRBD1 matches 8 bases. The CDR3 is made up of 16 amino acids. J was trimmed by 1 base and V by 2 bases; bases with no gene match: 7. Germline loops: CDR1 SGHDT, CDR2 YYEEEE. The CDR3, as DNA: TGTGCCAGCAGCTTCGCGGTCGGGACAGGGAACACTGAAGCTTTCTTT. It encodes CASSFAVGTGNTEAFF.

This clonotype came up a few times. The rearrangement links TRBV6-1 to TRBJ2-7; tentatively, D is TRBD1 (7 bases). This CDR3 contains 14 residues. Trimming stripped 6 bases from V and 3 bases from J, with 15 bases between. Germline V CDR1 and CDR2: MNHNS, SASEGT. The CDR3 DNA reads as TGTGCCAGCAGCGACCAGGGGGGTATCTACGAGCAGTACTTC. Its translation is CASSDQGGIYEQYF.

This clonotype has ten or more counts. CDR3 protein: CASSPRTSGGVETQYF. CDR3 bases: TGTGCCAGCAGCCCACGGACTAGCGGGGGAGTCGAGACCCAGTACTTC. This chain uses TRBV13 with TRBJ2-5; TRBD2 matches at 13 bases. Trimming removed 5 bases from V and 5 bases from J; junction bases left unmatched: 8. CDR3 length: 16 amino acids. CDR1 PRHDT and CDR2 FYEKMQ come from the germline V gene (reference sequence).

Ten or more counts support this clonotype. This chain links TRBV9 with TRBJ2-7; 7 bases line up with TRBD1. From germline, CDR1 is SGDLS and CDR2 YYNGEE. The ends lost 4 bases at V and 0 bases at J; junction bases unmatched: 10. The CDR3 has 16 residues. CDR3 protein: CASSLTGDPSSYEQYF. In DNA, the CDR3 is TGTGCCAGCAGCTTAACAGGGGACCCGAGCTCCTACGAGCAGTACTTC.

This clonotype was recorded many times. The V call is TRBV12-3 or TRBV12-4, the J call TRBJ2-7; 8 bases line up with TRBD1. Trimming took 3 bases from V and 4 from J; bases not matched to a gene: 5. CDR3 length: 14 residues. CDR3 nucleotides: TGTGCCAGCAGTTTTCCCACAGGGGGATACGAGCAGTACTTC. Encoded protein: CASSFPTGGYEQYF.